This T cell receptor (beta chain) was recorded in a study of cytomegalovirus exposure and HLA in healthy donors. The study's findings and limits: Rarity held for most TCR sequences, but there were some public TCRs that occurred in many donors.

A note on this clone: The antigen remains unidentified.

The germline CDR1 and CDR2 sequences are SGHNT and YYREEE (reference sequence). The CDR3 extends over 15 amino acids. V was clipped by 2 bases and J by 5 bases, with 16 bases between them. The repertoire was sequenced with immunoSEQ multiplex PCR; TCRdb's copy has only in-frame clones and lacks some. The sample has tens of thousands of clones; around 90% are singletons. The sequencing sample was made of PBMCs. The chain recombines TRBV5-4 with TRBJ2-5; possible D gene TRBD2, 5 bases. The sequence was obtained from a man aged 25-40 years in good health and CMV-seronegative. The chain's CDR3 is CASSFGGSGYETQYF. In nucleotides, the CDR3 is TGTGCCAGCAGCTTCGGTGGGAGTGGGTATGAGACCCAGTACTTC.